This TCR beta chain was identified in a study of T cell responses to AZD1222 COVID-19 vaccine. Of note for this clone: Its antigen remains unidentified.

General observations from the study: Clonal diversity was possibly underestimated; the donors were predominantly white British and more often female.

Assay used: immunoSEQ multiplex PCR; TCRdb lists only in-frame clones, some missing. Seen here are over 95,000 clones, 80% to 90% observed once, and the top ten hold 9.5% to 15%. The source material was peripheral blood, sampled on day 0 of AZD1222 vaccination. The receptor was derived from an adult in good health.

CDR3 bases: TGTGCCAGTAGTATTAGCTCCGGAGGGAACTATGGCTACACCTTC. Amino acids: CASSISSGGNYGYTF. The V call is TRBV19, the J call TRBJ1-2; no reliable D call. V was shortened by 3 bases and J by 2 bases, with 13 bases between the two germline ends. The CDR3 is made up of 15 amino acids. The germline V gene encodes CDR1 LNHDA and CDR2 SQIVND (reference sequence). Based on the CDR3 plus reference TRBV19 and TRBJ1-2, the full variable domain is DGGITQSPKYLFRKEGQNVTLSCEQNLNHDAMYWYRQDPGQGLRLIYYSQIVNDFQKGDIAEGYSVSREKKESFPLTVTSAQKNPTAFYLCASSISSGGNYGYTFGSGTRLTVV.